This is a list of T cell receptor beta chains from one sample in a study of identical twins. TCRdb re-analysed the 5' RACE reads in MiXCR, keeping a single row per CDR3 protein. The sample contains hundreds of thousands of distinct CDR3 sequences, about 20% of which appear only once. The sample was also linked to a second study, of yellow fever vaccine responses in identical twins.

Material for sequencing was CD4+ T cells sorted from blood. The source of these receptors is a woman aged 18-35 years in good health. The CDR3 runs from the conserved cysteine through the conserved F or W. Fields, in order: J gene, V gene, D gene, clone size, CDR3 protein, CDR3 DNA. A D gene is named only where the DNA matches it firmly. Size is stated for part of the rows, as once, few or many counts, or as a class when the clone is expanded.

j_call: TRBJ2-5; v_call: TRBV12-3/TRBV12-4; d_call: -; clone_size: -; cdr3_aa: CASHYGAPGETQYF; cdr3_nt: TGTGCCAGCCACTATGGGGCCCCAGGAGAGACCCAGTACTTC
j_call: TRBJ2-2; v_call: TRBV29-1; d_call: -; clone_size: -; cdr3_aa: CSVGSGISGELFF; cdr3_nt: TGCAGCGTTGGTTCCGGGATCTCCGGGGAGCTGTTTTTT
j_call: TRBJ2-1; v_call: TRBV7-6; d_call: -; clone_size: few; cdr3_aa: CASSFYGSNEQFF; cdr3_nt: TGTGCCAGCAGCTTTTACGGGAGCAATGAGCAGTTCTTC
j_call: TRBJ2-3; v_call: TRBV7-9; d_call: -; clone_size: once; cdr3_aa: CASSSLSGRQYF; cdr3_nt: TGTGCCAGCAGCTCATTATCCGGGAGGCAGTATTTT
j_call: TRBJ2-7; v_call: TRBV20-1; d_call: -; clone_size: -; cdr3_aa: CSALRWTASYEQYF; cdr3_nt: TGCAGTGCTCTGAGATGGACGGCCTCCTACGAGCAGTACTTC
j_call: TRBJ2-1; v_call: TRBV20-1; d_call: TRBD2; clone_size: -; cdr3_aa: CSAFGLAGRDEQFF; cdr3_nt: TGCAGTGCTTTCGGACTAGCGGGGAGGGATGAGCAGTTCTTC
j_call: TRBJ2-1; v_call: TRBV3-1; d_call: TRBD2; clone_size: few; cdr3_aa: CASSYPGLARDEQFF; cdr3_nt: TGTGCCAGCAGCTATCCGGGACTAGCGAGGGATGAGCAGTTCTTC
j_call: TRBJ2-3; v_call: TRBV20-1; d_call: TRBD2; clone_size: -; cdr3_aa: CSARDTGTSEYTDTQYF; cdr3_nt: TGCAGTGCTAGAGATACCGGGACTAGCGAATACACAGATACGCAGTATTTT
j_call: TRBJ2-3; v_call: TRBV27; d_call: -; clone_size: -; cdr3_aa: CASSRAGNHTDTQYF; cdr3_nt: TGTGCCAGCAGTCGGGCCGGGAATCACACAGATACGCAGTATTTT
j_call: TRBJ2-1; v_call: TRBV7-9; d_call: -; clone_size: few; cdr3_aa: CASSIQGGPYNEQFF; cdr3_nt: TGTGCCAGCAGCATACAGGGGGGGCCCTACAATGAGCAGTTCTTC
j_call: TRBJ2-1; v_call: TRBV19; d_call: -; clone_size: few; cdr3_aa: CASSRAYLNEQFF; cdr3_nt: TGTGCCAGTAGTAGAGCCTACCTCAATGAGCAGTTCTTC